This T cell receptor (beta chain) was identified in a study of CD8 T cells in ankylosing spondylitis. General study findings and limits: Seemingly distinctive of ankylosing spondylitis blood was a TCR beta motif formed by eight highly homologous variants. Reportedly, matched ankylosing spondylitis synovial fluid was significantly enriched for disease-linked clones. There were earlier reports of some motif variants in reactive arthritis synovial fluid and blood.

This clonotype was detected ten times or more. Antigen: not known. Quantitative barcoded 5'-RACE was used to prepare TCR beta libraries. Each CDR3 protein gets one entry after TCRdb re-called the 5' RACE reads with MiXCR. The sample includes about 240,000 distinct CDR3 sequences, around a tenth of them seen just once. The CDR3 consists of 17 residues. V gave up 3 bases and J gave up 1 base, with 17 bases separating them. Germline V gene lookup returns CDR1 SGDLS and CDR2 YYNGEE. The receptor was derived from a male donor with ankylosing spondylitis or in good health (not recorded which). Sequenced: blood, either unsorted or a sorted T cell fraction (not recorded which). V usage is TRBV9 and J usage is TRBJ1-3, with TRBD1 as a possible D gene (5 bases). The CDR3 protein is CASSARGDFVSGNTIYF. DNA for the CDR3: TGTGCCAGCAGCGCCCGGGGGGACTTCGTTTCTGGAAACACCATATATTTT.